This TCR beta chain was recovered during a study of T cell responses to AZD1222 COVID-19 vaccine. Findings and limits, study-wide: Donors were largely white British and mainly female; clonal diversity was possibly underestimated. Researchers report vaccine-associated CD4 TCRs spanning spike, with dominance at 160-218 and 743-854. Receipt of two AZD1222 doses was followed by a rise in Spike-specific TCR breadth and depth.

About this clone: Its antigen is not known.

Some second doses came at about 4 weeks and others at about 12 weeks; these were pooled. The germline V gene has CDR1 MNHNS and CDR2 SASEGT. CDR3 length: 18 residues. The V gene lost 2 bases and the J gene lost 0 bases, with 14 bases spanning the gap. Only in-frame clones appear in the TCRdb table, and some are missing; sequencing was by immunoSEQ multiplex PCR. In the table there are about 120,000 clones, roughly 91% of which are singletons. This sequence joins TRBV6-1 and TRBJ2-6; D is possibly TRBD1 (6 bases). This specimen consisted of peripheral blood, obtained 28 days after the second AZD1222 dose. The sequence was collected from an adult who received the AZD1222 COVID-19 vaccine. CDR3 in amino acids: CASSEFHRAFSGANVLTF. DNA of the CDR3: TGTGCCAGCAGTGAATTTCACAGGGCCTTCTCTGGGGCCAACGTCCTGACTTTC.